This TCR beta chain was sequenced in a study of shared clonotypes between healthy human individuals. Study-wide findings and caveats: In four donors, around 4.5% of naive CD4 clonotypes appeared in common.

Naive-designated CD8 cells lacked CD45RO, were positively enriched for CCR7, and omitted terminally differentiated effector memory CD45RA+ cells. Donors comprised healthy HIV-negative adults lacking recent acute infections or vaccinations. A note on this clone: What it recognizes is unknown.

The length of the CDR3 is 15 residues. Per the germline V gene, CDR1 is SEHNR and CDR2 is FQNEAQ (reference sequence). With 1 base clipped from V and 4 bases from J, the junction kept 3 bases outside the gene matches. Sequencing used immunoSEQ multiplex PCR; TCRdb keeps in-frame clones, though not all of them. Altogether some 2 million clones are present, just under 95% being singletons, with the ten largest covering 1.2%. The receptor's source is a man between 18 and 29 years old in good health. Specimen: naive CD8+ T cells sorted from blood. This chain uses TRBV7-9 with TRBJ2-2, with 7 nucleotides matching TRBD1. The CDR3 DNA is TGTGCCAGCAGCTTAGAGACAGGGACCACCGGGGAGCTGTTTTTT. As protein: CASSLETGTTGELFF.